The T cell receptor (beta chain) described here comes from a study of shared clonotypes between healthy human individuals. The V gene end was trimmed by 7 bases and the J gene end by 5 bases; junction bases not matched to a gene: 6. The length of the CDR3 is 14 residues. From germline, CDR1 is SGHAT and CDR2 FQNNGV. Terminally differentiated effector memory CD45RA+ cells were excluded by CCR7 positive selection of CD45RO-negative cells. Study results and caveats: Of the naive CD4 clonotypes, approximately 5% were shared across a few donors.

The protocol was immunoSEQ multiplex PCR, while the TCRdb copy is restricted to in-frame clones and leaves out a portion. The table shows about 580,000 clones, with 98% occurring only once. About this clone itself: What it recognizes is unknown.

The chain has TRBV11-2 and TRBJ1-1; 11 bases are a match to TRBD1. Sequencing was carried out using naive CD8+ T cells sorted from blood. This sequence originates from a man younger than 40 in good health. CDR3 region: CASNSGQGATEAFF. For the CDR3, the DNA is TGTGCCAGCAACAGCGGACAGGGGGCAACTGAAGCTTTCTTT.